The sequence of this TCR beta chain was determined in a study of OX40 agonist ivuxolimab in advanced cancers. Study in general: From 23 to 79 years was the age range, with a mean of approximately 58 years, and around 84% were male. The eligibility criteria allowed prior anti-PD-1, anti-PD-L1 or anti-CTLA-4 therapy, and 30% to 45% had some. The study's findings and limits: Compared with CD4+, CD8+ T cells on average had more expanded clones. Also present in some nonresponders was a low level of normalized T-cell clonal expansion.

Repertoires were generated with immunoSEQ multiplex PCR, while TCRdb's copy carries only in-frame clones and drops some. The profile shows tens of thousands of clones, approximately 89% of them singletons. To note about this clone: Its antigen remains unidentified.

The germline CDR1 and CDR2 sequences are MNHNS and SASEGT. With 3 bases removed from V and 6 bases from J, the gap between germline ends came to 15 bases. CDR3 size: 15 residues. This TCR came from an adult with an advanced solid tumor such as melanoma, head and neck, liver or kidney cancer. This rearrangement joins TRBV6-1 to TRBJ2-1; D is possibly TRBD2 (5 bases). The material sequenced was CD4+ or CD8+ T cells sorted from blood, taken in a trial of the OX40 agonist ivuxolimab. In DNA, the CDR3 is TGTGCCAGCAGTGATCTACGGGGTCCCCCCAATGAGCAGTTCTTC. It translates to CASSDLRGPPNEQFF.